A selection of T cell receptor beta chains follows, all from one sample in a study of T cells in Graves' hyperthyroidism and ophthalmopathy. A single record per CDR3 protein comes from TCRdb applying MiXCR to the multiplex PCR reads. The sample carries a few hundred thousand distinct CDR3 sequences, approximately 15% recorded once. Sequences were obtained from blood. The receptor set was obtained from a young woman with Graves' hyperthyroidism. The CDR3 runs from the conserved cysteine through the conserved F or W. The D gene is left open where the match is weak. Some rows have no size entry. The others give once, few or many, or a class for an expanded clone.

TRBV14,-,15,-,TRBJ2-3,TGTGCCAGCAGCCAACTTCTCTTAGAGCCAGATACGCAGTATTTT,CASSQLLLEPDTQYF
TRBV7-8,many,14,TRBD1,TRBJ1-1,TGTGCCAGCAGCCCCCAGACAGGGCCAATAATGGCTTTCTTT,CASSPQTGPIMAFF
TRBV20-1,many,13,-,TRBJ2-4,TGCAGTGCTAGCGAGGTGGCCAAAAACATTCAGTACTTC,CSASEVAKNIQYF
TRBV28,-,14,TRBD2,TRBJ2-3,TGTGCCAGCAGCTTAGCGGGAGGGCCTGGGACGCAGTATTTT,CASSLAGGPGTQYF
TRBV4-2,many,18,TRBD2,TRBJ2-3,TGTGCCAGCAGCCAAGAGGGGACTAGCGGGAGAGGAACAGATACGCAGTATTTT,CASSQEGTSGRGTDTQYF
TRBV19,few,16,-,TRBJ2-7,TGTGCCAGTAGTATGGGCCCCCCTCCCGCCTCCTACGAGCAGTACTTC,CASSMGPPPASYEQYF
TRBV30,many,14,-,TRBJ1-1,TGTGCCTGGAGCCAGGGCGGGATGAACACTGAAGCTTTCTTT,CAWSQGGMNTEAFF
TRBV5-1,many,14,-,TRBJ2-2,TGTGCCAGCAGCCCGGGACTTAACACCGGGGAGCTGTTTTTT,CASSPGLNTGELFF
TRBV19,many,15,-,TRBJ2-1,TGTGCCAGTAGTCTTATCTTCGGCATCTTCAATGAGCAGTTCTTC,CASSLIFGIFNEQFF
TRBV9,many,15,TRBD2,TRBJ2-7,TGTGCCAGCAGCGTAGGGCGACGGGGGGGCTACGAGCAGTACTTC,CASSVGRRGGYEQYF
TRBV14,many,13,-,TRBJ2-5,TGTGCCAGCAGCCAAGCCGGGACAAGCAATCAGTACTTC,CASSQAGTSNQYF
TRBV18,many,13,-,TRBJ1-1,TGTGCCAGCACCCGGACGGTGAACACTGAAGCTTTCTTT,CASTRTVNTEAFF
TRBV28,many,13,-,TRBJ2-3,TGTGCCAGCCGGGGGGACAGCTCAGATACGCAGTATTTT,CASRGDSSDTQYF
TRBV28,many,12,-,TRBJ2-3,TGTGCCAGCAGTTTTCCGGGACGGGGGCAGTATTTT,CASSFPGRGQYF
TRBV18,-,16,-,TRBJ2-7,TGTGCCAGCTCGCCCGAGAGGGTAGGGGTCTCCTACGAGCAGTCCTTC,CASSPERVGVSYEQSF